These 26 T cell receptor beta chains came from one sample sequenced in a study of early T cells in non-severe SARS-CoV-2 infection (dated by TCRdb to the early 2020s). Libraries were made using 5' RACE. The listed sequencing device is NextSeq 500. The raw public data were reprocessed by TCRdb itself: fastp quality trimming at Q25, MiXCR clonotype calling, in-frame beta chains only. Every distinct CDR3 protein forms one entry, paired with its most common genes and DNA. The sample profile shows roughly 72,000 distinct CDR3 sequences; about 13% of them were found once. Together, the top ten hold about 1% of the sample. The sequenced material came from whole blood. The receptors originated from an adult who was a healthcare worker with PCR-confirmed SARS-CoV-2 infection or an uninfected control (not recorded which).

At least ten counts were recorded for this clonotype. The V call is TRBV7-2, the J call TRBJ2-7; D not certain. V shed 3 bases and J shed 2 bases, with 5 bases lying between them. The germline V gene has CDR1 SGHTA and CDR2 FQGNSA. The CDR3 covers 12 residues. CDR3 bases: TGTGCCAGCAGCTTCCCCACCTACGAGCAGTACTTC. Its translation is CASSFPTYEQYF.

CDR3 coding DNA: TGCAGTGCTAGAGATCCGACTAGCGGGAGGCCGCTATACAATGAGCAGTTCTTC. Translation: CSARDPTSGRPLYNEQFF. The genes are TRBV20-1 and TRBJ2-1, with 13 bases identical to TRBD2. In germline, CDR1 is DFQATT, CDR2 SNEGSKA (reference sequence). V was clipped by 0 bases and J by 4 bases; unmatched bases: 9. The CDR3 length is 18 residues.

This clonotype was detected a few times. The chain combines TRBV5-5 with TRBJ1-3; D unclear. The CDR3 has 15 residues. The germline gives CDR1 SGHKS, CDR2 YYEKEE (reference sequence). V lost 3 bases and J lost 0, with 10 bases in between. DNA of the CDR3: TGTGCCAGCAGCTCCCCGGGAAACTCTGGAAACACCATATATTTT. As protein: CASSSPGNSGNTIYF.

In this sample, this clonotype turned up a few times. This chain uses TRBV4-2 with TRBJ2-7; the match to TRBD1 covers 11 bases. After removal of 4 bases from V and 4 bases from J, the junction contained 3 bases not matched to a gene. The germline V gene encodes CDR1 LGHNA and CDR2 YNFKEQ. The CDR3 runs to 14 residues. CDR3 sequence reads: CASSPGQGGYEQYF. CDR3 sequence (DNA): TGTGCCAGCAGCCCGGGACAGGGGGGATACGAGCAGTACTTC.

The rearrangement links TRBV5-1 to TRBJ2-3; a weak D match, TRBD1 (6 bases). This CDR3 is 14 amino acids long. The V gene lost 1 base and the J gene lost 4 bases, with 10 bases spanning the gap. The germline V gene has CDR1 SGHRS and CDR2 YFSETQ. This CDR3 is CASSLSRGSDTQYF. The CDR3 DNA is TGCGCCAGCAGCTTGAGCAGGGGCTCAGATACGCAGTATTTT.

The sample holds one count of this clonotype. The chain combines TRBV27 with TRBJ1-6, with a tentative D call TRBD1 (6 bases). Germline V gene sequence: CDR1 MNHEY, CDR2 SMNVEV (reference sequence). Deletions cut 7 bases from V and 9 bases from J, with 16 bases between. The CDR3 is 14 residues long. The CDR3: CASMGAGNISPLHF. The CDR3, as DNA: TGTGCCAGCATGGGGGCAGGGAATATTTCACCCCTCCACTTT.

Only a few counts were recorded for this clonotype. This chain links TRBV11-2 with TRBJ2-7; the D gene is possibly TRBD2 (6 bases). Germline assignment: CDR1 SGHAT and CDR2 FQNNGV. CDR3 length: 16 residues. The ends were cut back, 6 bases at V and 3 bases at J, with 21 bases in the middle. The CDR3 sequence is CASSKGGGVVDYEQYF. The DNA of the CDR3 is TGTGCCAGCAGTAAAGGCGGCGGGGTAGTAGACTACGAGCAGTACTTC.

This clonotype has ten or more counts. V gene TRBV28 combines with J gene TRBJ1-1, with TRBD1 matching 8 bases. The CDR3 sequence is 16 residues long. Losses at the gene ends were 5 bases for V and 0 bases for J; bases not matched to a gene: 8. CDR1 is MDHEN, CDR2 SYDVKM, per germline. CDR3 region: CASSPDDRGLNTEAFF. The CDR3 DNA reads as TGTGCCAGCAGTCCCGATGACAGGGGATTGAACACTGAAGCTTTCTTT.

The gene calls are TRBV10-3 and TRBJ1-2; no firm D call. The germline V gene has CDR1 ENHRY and CDR2 SYGVKD. The CDR3 has 12 amino acids. V was shortened by 6 bases and J by 8 bases, with 13 bases between the two germline ends. CDR3 in amino acids: CAISVDKQGYTF. CDR3 in DNA: TGTGCCATCAGCGTCGACAAGCAAGGCTACACCTTC.

The table lists this clonotype with a few counts. The rearrangement links TRBV20-1 to TRBJ2-3; no reliable D call. The V and J ends lost 3 bases and 4 bases respectively, with 5 bases between them. The V gene's germline CDR1 is DFQATT and CDR2 SNEGSKA (reference sequence). This CDR3 is 11 amino acids long. The CDR3 loop is CSASRADTQYF. Here the CDR3 DNA reads TGCAGTGCTAGTCGGGCAGATACGCAGTATTTT.

This clonotype has a handful of counts. The rearrangement links TRBV29-1 to TRBJ2-5; the D is unclear. CDR3 length: 14 residues. CDR1 is SQVTM and CDR2 is ANQGSEA in the germline V gene. V was pared by 3 bases and J by 4 bases, with 15 bases between. Here the CDR3 reads CSVEATRSLETQYF. CDR3 DNA sequence: TGCAGCGTTGAGGCCACTCGGTCCTTAGAGACCCAGTACTTC.

This sequence joins TRBV7-2 and TRBJ2-1, with 10 bases that match TRBD1. Losses at the gene ends were 2 bases for V and 6 bases for J; bases not matched to a gene: 4. This CDR3 region has 15 residues. CDR1 and CDR2 from the germline V gene are SGHTA and FQGNSA. The chain's CDR3 is CASSLRTGGTNEQFF. In DNA form, the CDR3 reads TGTGCCAGCAGCTTAAGGACAGGGGGAACCAATGAGCAGTTCTTC.

The genes are TRBV10-3 and TRBJ2-7; 8 bases align to TRBD1. V lost 2 bases and J lost 5; bases outside the gene matches: 8. The length of the CDR3 is 15 residues. Germline lookup yields CDR1 ENHRY and CDR2 SYGVKD. The CDR3 bases are TGTGCCATCAGTGAGAGCCAGGGGGCAAACCACGAGCAGTACTTC. Its protein product is CAISESQGANHEQYF.

This clonotype was counted ten times or more. The rearrangement joins TRBV7-2 to TRBJ2-2, with D perhaps TRBD1 (5 bases). Germline CDR1 and CDR2: SGHTA and FQGNSA. The length of the CDR3 is 15 residues. With 4 bases removed from V and 7 bases from J, the gap between germline ends came to 16 bases. This CDR3 reads CASSSTPGIGGELFF. The DNA for the CDR3 is TGTGCCAGCAGCTCAACTCCAGGGATTGGCGGGGAGCTGTTTTTT.

This clonotype was seen ten or more times. The genes are TRBV19 and TRBJ1-6; D call uncertain. The CDR3 runs 18 residues. Trimming took off 2 bases at V and 2 bases at J, with 16 bases between the two ends. The V gene's germline CDR1 is LNHDA and CDR2 SQIVND (reference sequence). In DNA form, the CDR3 reads TGTGCCAGTAGTATAAGCGTTCTCGGCACGACCTATAATTCACCCCTCCACTTT. This gives the protein CASSISVLGTTYNSPLHF.

This clonotype showed up just a few times. V and J are TRBV29-1 and TRBJ2-2; maybe TRBD1 (5 bases). The germline V gene has CDR1 SQVTM and CDR2 ANQGSEA. V lost 5 bases and J lost 0, with 10 bases in between. The CDR3 sequence is 14 residues long. CDR3 bases: TGCAGCGTTCGTAAGGGGTCGAACACCGGGGAGCTGTTTTTT. Translation: CSVRKGSNTGELFF.

In this sample, this clonotype turned up a few times. The rearrangement joins TRBV27 to TRBJ2-2; 11 nucleotides agree with TRBD2. Germline V gene lookup returns CDR1 MNHEY and CDR2 SMNVEV (reference sequence). With 5 bases clipped from V and 0 bases from J, the junction kept 5 bases outside the gene matches. This CDR3 has 17 residues. CDR3 residues: CASSLPGLAANTGELFF. CDR3 sequence (DNA): TGTGCCAGCAGTCTCCCGGGACTAGCGGCGAACACCGGGGAGCTGTTTTTT.

This clonotype has only a few counts. The chain uses TRBV5-6 and TRBJ2-7; D ambiguous. CDR1 and CDR2 (germline): SGHDT, YYEEEE. The CDR3 is made up of 13 amino acids. V was cut by 4 bases and J by 3 bases, with 11 bases left in between. The CDR3 is CASSPKFFYEQYF. CDR3 bases: TGTGCCAGCAGCCCAAAGTTCTTCTACGAGCAGTACTTC.

This clonotype appeared a few times. The CDR3 loop reads CSVGDRGNEQYF. The CDR3 nucleotides are TGCAGCGTTGGGGACAGGGGAAACGAGCAGTACTTC. V usage is TRBV29-1 and J usage is TRBJ2-7; 10 bases line up with TRBD1. V shed 4 bases and J 5 bases; nucleotides not matched to a gene: 2. There are 12 residues in the CDR3. CDR1 SQVTM and CDR2 ANQGSEA come from the germline V gene.

In this sample, this clonotype turned up many times. V usage is TRBV12-3 or TRBV12-4 and J usage is TRBJ1-5; D is undetermined. The CDR3 is 13 residues long. V was shortened by 3 bases and J by 7 bases, with 10 bases between the two germline ends. CDR3 protein: CASSLYGGQPQHF. The CDR3 DNA follows: TGTGCCAGCAGTTTGTATGGTGGACAGCCCCAGCATTTT.

This clonotype was counted only a few times. The chain is built from TRBV7-2 and TRBJ1-5, with a tentative D call TRBD1 (6 bases). Germline CDR1 is SGHTA and CDR2 is FQGNSA. The length of the CDR3 is 15 residues. The V end was cut by 4 bases, the J end by 2 bases, with 12 bases between. CDR3 coding DNA: TGTGCCAGCAGCTATACAGGGCTCGGCAATCAGCCCCAGCATTTT. Translating it yields CASSYTGLGNQPQHF.

The sample holds a few counts of this clonotype. The chain combines TRBV27 with TRBJ1-1; perhaps TRBD1 as D (6 bases). CDR3 length equals 14 residues. CDR1 and CDR2 (germline): MNHEY, SMNVEV (reference sequence). Trimming shortened V by 5 bases and J by 3 bases, and 13 bases separated the two germline ends. CDR3 sequence reads: CASSGQGLHTEAFF. The CDR3 nucleotides read TGTGCCAGCAGTGGGCAGGGGTTGCACACTGAAGCTTTCTTT.

The sample holds many counts of this clonotype. The chain uses TRBV2 and TRBJ2-5; 13 bases match TRBD2. The CDR3 is made up of 15 amino acids. Germline CDR1 and CDR2: SNHLY and FYNNEI. The ends lost 5 bases at V and 5 bases at J; junction bases unmatched: 5. The CDR3 nucleotides read TGTGCCAGCAGTTGGACTAGCGGGAGCAGTGAGACCCAGTACTTC. Protein sequence: CASSWTSGSSETQYF.

A few counts support this clonotype. The chain combines TRBV27 with TRBJ2-1, with 8 bases aligning to TRBD2. The CDR3 is 13 amino acids. Trimming at V came to 4 bases and at J to 13 bases, leaving 9 bases not matched to a gene. Looked up from germline, CDR1 is MNHEY and CDR2 is SMNVEV (reference sequence). The CDR3 reads CASSYAGTRIQFF. CDR3 sequence (DNA): TGTGCCAGCAGTTACGCCGGGACTAGGATTCAGTTCTTC.

Many counts were recorded for this clonotype. The chain couples TRBV18 to TRBJ2-3; unclear D gene. This CDR3 is built from 15 residues. Trimming pared 1 base from V and 6 bases from J, leaving 14 bases between. The germline gives CDR1 KGHSH, CDR2 LQKENI. The CDR3 DNA is TGTGCCAGCTCACCACGGCCCGCGGCCTTGGATACGCAGTATTTT. Its protein is CASSPRPAALDTQYF.

In this sample, this clonotype turned up a few times. The chain employs TRBV28 and TRBJ1-1; the D gene is possibly TRBD1 (5 bases). V gave up 6 bases and J gave up 8 bases, with 16 bases separating them. This CDR3 is built from 13 residues. CDR1 and CDR2 from the germline V gene are MDHEN and SYDVKM. As DNA, the CDR3 is TGTGCCAGCAGCACCCCATTCGGGGCCGAAGCTTTCTTT. Its protein product is CASSTPFGAEAFF.